This TCR beta chain stems from a study of T cell changes during pregnancy in multiple sclerosis. The CDR3 spans 15 residues. CDR1 is MDHEN and CDR2 is SYDVKM in the germline V gene. V lost 5 bases, J lost 6 bases, and 6 bases stayed unmatched. The assay was immunoSEQ multiplex PCR, and TCRdb's table has in-frame clones only and misses some. The profile covers some 140,000 clones, with 96% appearing a single time and roughly 0.45% taken by the ten largest. The sequence was obtained from a female donor with multiple sclerosis, enrolled in a pregnancy study. The sample consisted of peripheral blood, taken after pregnancy. The chain uses TRBV28 and TRBJ2-1, with 11 bases that match TRBD2. CDR3 in amino acids: CASSILAGASNEQFF. The CDR3 DNA is TGTGCCAGCAGTATACTAGCGGGAGCAAGCAATGAGCAGTTCTTC.